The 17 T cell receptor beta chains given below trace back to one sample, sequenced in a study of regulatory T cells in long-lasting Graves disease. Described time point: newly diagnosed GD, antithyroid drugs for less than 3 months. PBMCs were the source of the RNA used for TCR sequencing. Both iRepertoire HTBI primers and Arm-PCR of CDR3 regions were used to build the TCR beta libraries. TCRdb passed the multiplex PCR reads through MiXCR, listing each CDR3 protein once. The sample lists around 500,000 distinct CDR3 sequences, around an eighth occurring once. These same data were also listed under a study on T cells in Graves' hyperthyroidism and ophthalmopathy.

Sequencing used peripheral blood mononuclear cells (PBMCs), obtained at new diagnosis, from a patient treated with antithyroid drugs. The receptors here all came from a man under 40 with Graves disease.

CDR3 loop: CASSEVLVVSSGANVLTF. CDR3 nucleotides: TGTGCCAGCAGTGAAGTCCTAGTGGTGTCCTCTGGGGCCAACGTCCTGACTTTC. The V call is TRBV6-2 or TRBV6-3, the J call TRBJ2-6; D unclear. V shed 5 bases and J shed 0 bases, with 17 bases lying between them. The CDR3 sequence is 18 residues long. The germline V gene has CDR1 MNHEY and CDR2 SVGEGT.

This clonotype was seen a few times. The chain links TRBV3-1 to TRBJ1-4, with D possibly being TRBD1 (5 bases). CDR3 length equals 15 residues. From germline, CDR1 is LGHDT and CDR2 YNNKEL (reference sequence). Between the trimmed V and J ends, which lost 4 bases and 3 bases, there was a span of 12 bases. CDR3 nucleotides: TGTGCCAGCAGCCCAAGGGACGGGGCTAATGAAAAACTGTTTTTT. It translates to CASSPRDGANEKLFF. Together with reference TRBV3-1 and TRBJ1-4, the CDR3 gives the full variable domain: DTAVSQTPKYLVTQMGNDKSIKCEQNLGHDTMYWYKQDSKKFLKIMFSYNNKELIINETVPNRFSPKSPDKAHLNLHINSLELGDSAVYFCASSPRDGANEKLFFGSGTQLSVL.

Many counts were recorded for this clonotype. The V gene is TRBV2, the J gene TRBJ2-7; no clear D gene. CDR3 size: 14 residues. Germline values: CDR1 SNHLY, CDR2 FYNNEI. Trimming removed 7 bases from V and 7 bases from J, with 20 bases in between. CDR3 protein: CASTPGTTIGEQYF. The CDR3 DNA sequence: TGTGCCAGCACTCCTGGAACGACGATAGGGGAGCAGTACTTC.

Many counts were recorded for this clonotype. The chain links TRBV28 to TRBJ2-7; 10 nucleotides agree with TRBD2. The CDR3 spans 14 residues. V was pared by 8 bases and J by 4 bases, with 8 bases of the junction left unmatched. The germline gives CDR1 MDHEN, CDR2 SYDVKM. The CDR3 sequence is CASLQSGRGYEQYF. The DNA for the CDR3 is TGTGCCAGCCTTCAGAGCGGGAGGGGGTACGAGCAGTACTTC.

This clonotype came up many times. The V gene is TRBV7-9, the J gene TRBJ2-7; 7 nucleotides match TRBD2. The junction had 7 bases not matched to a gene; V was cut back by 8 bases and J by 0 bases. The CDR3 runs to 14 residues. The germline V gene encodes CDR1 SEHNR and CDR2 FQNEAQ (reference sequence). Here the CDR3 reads CASRSLAASYEQYF. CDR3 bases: TGTGCCAGCCGGTCCCTAGCGGCCTCCTACGAGCAGTACTTC.

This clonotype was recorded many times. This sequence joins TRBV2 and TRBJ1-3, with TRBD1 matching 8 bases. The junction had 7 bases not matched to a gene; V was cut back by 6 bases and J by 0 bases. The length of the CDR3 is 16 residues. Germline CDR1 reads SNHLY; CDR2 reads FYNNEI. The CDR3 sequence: CASRGTGPLSGNTIYF. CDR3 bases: TGTGCCAGCAGAGGGACAGGCCCTCTCTCTGGAAACACCATATATTTT.

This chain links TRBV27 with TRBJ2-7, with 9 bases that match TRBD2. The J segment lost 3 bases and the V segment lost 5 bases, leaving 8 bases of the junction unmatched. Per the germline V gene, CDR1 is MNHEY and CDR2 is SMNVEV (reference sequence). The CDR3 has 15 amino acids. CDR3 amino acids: CASSAILAGHYEQYF. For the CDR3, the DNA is TGTGCCAGCAGTGCCATACTAGCGGGCCACTACGAGCAGTACTTC.

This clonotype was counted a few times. CDR3 nucleotide sequence: TGTGCCAGCAGCTTACGAGGGTCGGGCACCGGGGAGCTGTTTTTT. Protein: CASSLRGSGTGELFF. V gene TRBV11-2 combines with J gene TRBJ2-2; a possible D gene is TRBD2 (5 bases). CDR1 is SGHAT and CDR2 is FQNNGV in the germline V gene. This CDR3 contains 15 residues. V lost 2 bases and J lost 4, with 11 bases in between.

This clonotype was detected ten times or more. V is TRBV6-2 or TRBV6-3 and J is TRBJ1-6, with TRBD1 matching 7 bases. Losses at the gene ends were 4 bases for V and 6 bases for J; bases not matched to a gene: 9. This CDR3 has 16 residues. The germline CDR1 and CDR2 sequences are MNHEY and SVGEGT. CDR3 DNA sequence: TGTGCCAGCAGTTTCGGACGAAGGGGGCGTAATTCACCCCTCCACTTT. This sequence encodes CASSFGRRGRNSPLHF.

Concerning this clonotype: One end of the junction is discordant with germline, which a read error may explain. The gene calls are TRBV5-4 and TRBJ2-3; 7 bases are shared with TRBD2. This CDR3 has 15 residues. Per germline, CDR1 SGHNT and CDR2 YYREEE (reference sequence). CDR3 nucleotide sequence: TGTGCCGGCAGCCCACAGCGGGAACGCACAGATACGCAGTATTTT. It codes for CAGSPQRERTDTQYF.

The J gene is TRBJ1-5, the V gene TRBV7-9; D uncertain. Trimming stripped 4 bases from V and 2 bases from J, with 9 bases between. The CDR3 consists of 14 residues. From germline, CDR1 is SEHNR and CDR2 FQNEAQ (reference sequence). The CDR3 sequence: CASSSDNGNQPQHF. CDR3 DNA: TGTGCCAGCAGCTCCGACAATGGCAATCAGCCCCAGCATTTT.

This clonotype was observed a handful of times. CDR3 in DNA: TGTGCCAGCAGCCCCTTCGCGGAAGAGACCCAGTACTTC. Protein: CASSPFAEETQYF. The chain has TRBV7-3 and TRBJ2-5, with D unclear. The V gene's germline CDR1 is SGHTA and CDR2 FQGTGA. There are 13 residues in the CDR3. Trimming took off 5 bases at V and 3 bases at J, with 10 bases between the two ends.

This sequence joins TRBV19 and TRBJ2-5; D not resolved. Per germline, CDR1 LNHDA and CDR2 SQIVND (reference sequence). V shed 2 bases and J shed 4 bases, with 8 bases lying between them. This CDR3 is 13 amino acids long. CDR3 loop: CASSIIEGETQYF. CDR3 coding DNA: TGTGCCAGTAGTATAATCGAAGGAGAGACCCAGTACTTC.

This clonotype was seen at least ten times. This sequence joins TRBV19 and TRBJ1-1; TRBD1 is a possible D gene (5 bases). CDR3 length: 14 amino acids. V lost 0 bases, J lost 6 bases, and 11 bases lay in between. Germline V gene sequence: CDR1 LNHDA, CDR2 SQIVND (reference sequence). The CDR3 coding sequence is TGTGCCAGTAGTATAGACACTGAGGGGTCTGAAGCTTTCTTT. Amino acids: CASSIDTEGSEAFF.

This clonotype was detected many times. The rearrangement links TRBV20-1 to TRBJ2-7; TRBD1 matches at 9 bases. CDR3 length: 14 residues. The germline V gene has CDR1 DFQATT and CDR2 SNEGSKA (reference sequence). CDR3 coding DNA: TGCAACCACCCGGGGGACAGGGACTCCTACGAGCAGTACTTC. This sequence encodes CNHPGDRDSYEQYF.

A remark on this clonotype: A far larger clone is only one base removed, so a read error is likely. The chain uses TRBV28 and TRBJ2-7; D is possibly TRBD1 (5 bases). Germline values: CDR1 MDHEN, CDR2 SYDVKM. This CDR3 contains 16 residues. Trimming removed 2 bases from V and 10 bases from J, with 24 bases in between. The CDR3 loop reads CASSLLPRRGLEAQYF. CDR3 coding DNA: TGTGCCAGCAGTTTACTCCCCCGAAGGGGTCTTGAGGCCCAGTACTTC.

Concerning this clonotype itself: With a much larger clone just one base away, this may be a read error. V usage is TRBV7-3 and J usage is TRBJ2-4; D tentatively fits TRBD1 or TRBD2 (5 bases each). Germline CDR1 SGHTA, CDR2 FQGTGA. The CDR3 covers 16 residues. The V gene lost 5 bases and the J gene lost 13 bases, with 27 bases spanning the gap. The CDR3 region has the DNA TGTGCCAGCAGCCCCCCCGGGACCCGCTCCTACAATGAGCAGTACTTC. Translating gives CASSPPGTRSYNEQYF.